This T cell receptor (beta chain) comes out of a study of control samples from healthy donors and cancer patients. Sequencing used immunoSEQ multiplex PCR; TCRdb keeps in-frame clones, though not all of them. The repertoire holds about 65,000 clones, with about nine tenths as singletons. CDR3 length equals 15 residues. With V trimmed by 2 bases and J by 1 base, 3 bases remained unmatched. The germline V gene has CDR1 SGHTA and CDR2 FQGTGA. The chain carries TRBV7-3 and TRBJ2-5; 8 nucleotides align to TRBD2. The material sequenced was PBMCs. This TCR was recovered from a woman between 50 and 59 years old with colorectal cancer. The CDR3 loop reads CASSLLAGRQETQYF. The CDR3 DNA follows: TGTGCCAGCAGCTTACTAGCGGGCCGCCAAGAGACCCAGTACTTC.